The 2 T cell receptor beta chains below were found in one sample sequenced in a study of cytomegalovirus exposure and HLA in healthy donors. The repertoire was sequenced with immunoSEQ multiplex PCR; TCRdb's copy has only in-frame clones and lacks some. The sample carries roughly 280,000 clones, around 86% recorded once. The sample comprised PBMCs. All receptors come from a young woman in good health and CMV-seronegative.

The chain joins TRBV6-1 to TRBJ2-6; D is unresolved. The germline gives CDR1 MNHNS, CDR2 SASEGT. Trimming removed 6 bases from V and 3 bases from J, with 9 bases in between. CDR3 size: 14 residues. In DNA, the CDR3 is TGTGCCAGCAGGGTCCGAGGTGGGGCCAACGTCCTGACTTTC. Translating it yields CASRVRGGANVLTF.

The sample holds one count of this clone. This sequence joins TRBV7-9 and TRBJ1-2; D is uncertain. The CDR3 runs to 18 residues. From germline, CDR1 is SEHNR and CDR2 FQNEAQ (reference sequence). The V gene lost 1 base and the J gene lost 7 bases, with 25 bases spanning the gap. CDR3 nucleotides: TGTGCCAGCAGCTTAGGTGGATTCGGGAGGGAGGAGTCCTTTGGCTACACCTTC. Translation: CASSLGGFGREESFGYTF.